This is a list of T cell receptor beta chains from one sample in a study of CD8 T cells in ankylosing spondylitis. TCRdb reprocessed the 5' RACE reads via MiXCR and lists one record per CDR3 protein. The repertoire includes hundreds of thousands of distinct CDR3 sequences, around 24% of them detected once, and approximately 6.6% sits in the top ten. Source material: blood, either unsorted or a sorted T cell fraction (not recorded which). All receptors derive from a male donor with ankylosing spondylitis or in good health (not recorded which). Each CDR3 is given with its conserved first and last residue. The order of the fields is clone size, D gene, V gene, J gene, CDR3 protein, CDR3 DNA. The D gene is left open where the match is weak. For some rows the clone size is stated as once, few or many, or as a class when expanded; others skip it.

many	TRBD1	TRBV20-1	TRBJ2-1	CSATPGTDYNEQFF	TGCAGCGCCACCCCCGGGACAGATTACAATGAGCAGTTCTTC
NA	NA	TRBV10-3	TRBJ2-3	CAISQVADTQYF	TGTGCCATCAGCCAGGTGGCAGATACGCAGTATTTT
many	NA	TRBV2	TRBJ2-1	CASSGGPSSYNEQFF	TGTGCCAGTTCAGGGGGGCCTTCCTCCTACAATGAGCAGTTCTTC
NA	NA	TRBV9	TRBJ2-1	CASSVGLSFFYNEQFF	TGTGCCAGCAGCGTAGGTCTAAGCTTTTTCTACAATGAGCAGTTCTTC
few	NA	TRBV20-1	TRBJ2-5	CSAPRSGRPETQYF	TGCAGTGCCCCCCGGAGCGGTAGGCCAGAGACCCAGTACTTC
many	TRBD1	TRBV9	TRBJ2-1	CASSVGGQATYNEQFF	TGTGCCAGCAGCGTAGGGGGACAGGCCACATACAATGAGCAGTTCTTC
NA	NA	TRBV14	TRBJ2-6	CASSPRSDWFGANVLTF	TGTGCCAGCAGCCCCCGATCGGACTGGTTTGGGGCCAACGTCCTGACTTTC
NA	NA	TRBV20-1	TRBJ2-5	CSARRGFQETQYF	TGCAGTGCGAGACGGGGGTTCCAAGAGACCCAGTACTTC
NA	NA	TRBV6-1	TRBJ2-7	CASSSGSQAYEQYF	TGTGCCAGCAGCTCCGGGAGTCAAGCATACGAGCAGTACTTC
few	TRBD1	TRBV18	TRBJ2-7	CASSSGTGGSYEQYF	TGTGCCAGCTCATCCGGGACAGGGGGCTCCTACGAGCAGTACTTC
NA	NA	TRBV5-6	TRBJ1-4	CASKLGGVDEKLFF	TGTGCCAGCAAGCTTGGGGGTGTAGATGAAAAACTGTTTTTT
few	NA	TRBV20-1	TRBJ1-6	CSARDPGRVNSPLHF	TGCAGTGCTAGAGATCCGGGCAGGGTGAATTCACCCCTCCACTTT
few	NA	TRBV20-1	TRBJ2-1	CSARWDPLDEQFF	TGCAGTGCTAGGTGGGACCCCCTCGATGAGCAGTTCTTC
NA	TRBD1	TRBV29-1	TRBJ1-1	CSVDRQGIEAFF	TGCAGCGTTGATAGACAGGGAATTGAAGCTTTCTTT
NA	NA	TRBV29-1	TRBJ2-7	CSVRQKFTGEQYF	TGCAGCGTCCGACAAAAATTTACAGGGGAGCAGTACTTC
NA	NA	TRBV29-1	TRBJ2-2	CRHARVPGELFF	TGCAGACATGCACGGGTTCCCGGGGAGCTGTTTTTT
NA	TRBD2	TRBV15	TRBJ2-2	CATSREETSRTGELFF	TGTGCCACCAGCAGAGAAGAGACTAGCAGGACCGGGGAGCTGTTTTTT
many	NA	TRBV20-1	TRBJ1-5	CSARDARQGQPQHF	TGCAGTGCTAGAGATGCAAGGCAGGGACAGCCCCAGCATTTT
NA	TRBD1	TRBV20-1	TRBJ1-4	CSAGDDRDKLFF	TGCAGTGCTGGGGACGACAGGGACAAACTGTTTTTT
many	NA	TRBV15	TRBJ1-2	CATSSWTEYGYTF	TGTGCCACCAGCAGTTGGACAGAATATGGCTACACCTTC
many	NA	TRBV18	TRBJ2-1	CASSPLRGGTYNEQFF	TGTGCCAGCTCACCACTCAGGGGGGGGACCTACAATGAGCAGTTCTTC
NA	NA	TRBV14	TRBJ2-1	CASSQDRFVNEQFF	TGTGCCAGCAGCCAAGATCGCTTCGTTAATGAGCAGTTCTTC
NA	NA	TRBV11-2	TRBJ2-7	CASSLKAGRSYEQYF	TGTGCCAGCAGCTTAAAGGCAGGGCGCTCCTACGAGCAGTACTTC
many	TRBD1	TRBV20-1	TRBJ2-7	CSARADRGAPPYEQYF	TGCAGTGCTAGAGCCGACAGGGGGGCCCCTCCCTACGAGCAGTACTTC
few	NA	TRBV20-1	TRBJ1-1	CSATGSVTEAFF	TGCAGTGCTACAGGGTCGGTCACTGAAGCTTTCTTT
NA	TRBD1	TRBV4-2	TRBJ1-2	CASTQDRQGGGYGYTF	TGTGCCAGCACCCAAGATCGACAGGGGGGGGGCTATGGCTACACCTTC
NA	NA	TRBV24-1	TRBJ2-3	CATSDAGSYTDTQYF	TGTGCCACCAGTGACGCCGGGTCTTACACAGATACGCAGTATTTT
NA	NA	TRBV20-1	TRBJ2-4	CSARDKDSNKNIQYF	TGCAGTGCTAGAGACAAGGACAGCAACAAAAACATTCAGTACTTC
many	TRBD1	TRBV20-1	TRBJ2-7	CSAPPGTGADEQYF	TGCAGTGCTCCTCCCGGGACAGGGGCCGACGAGCAGTACTTC
NA	TRBD2	TRBV29-1	TRBJ2-5	CSARPGLAEQETQYF	TGCAGCGCGAGACCGGGACTAGCGGAACAAGAGACCCAGTACTTC
NA	TRBD2	TRBV10-2	TRBJ2-2	CATVTWTSGGNTGELFF	TGCGCCACCGTTACCTGGACTAGCGGGGGAAACACCGGGGAGCTGTTTTTT
few	TRBD1	TRBV12-3/TRBV12-4	TRBJ2-1	CASSLGLQGANEQFF	TGTGCCAGCAGTTTAGGATTACAGGGGGCCAATGAGCAGTTCTTC
few	TRBD1	TRBV27	TRBJ2-7	CASSSPLRDRGGGAYEQYF	TGTGCCAGCAGTTCGCCCCTCAGGGACAGGGGAGGAGGCGCCTACGAGCAGTACTTC
NA	NA	TRBV29-1	TRBJ1-1	CSVESKGLTEAFF	TGCAGCGTTGAGAGCAAGGGATTAACTGAAGCTTTCTTT
many	TRBD2	TRBV20-1	TRBJ2-1	CSAILAGGGSRYNEQFF	TGCAGTGCCATACTAGCGGGGGGAGGATCCCGCTACAATGAGCAGTTCTTC
many	NA	TRBV5-1	TRBJ1-1	CASSQRPGDGTEAFF	TGCGCCAGCAGCCAACGTCCCGGGGATGGTACTGAAGCTTTCTTT
NA	TRBD2	TRBV18	TRBJ2-7	CASSLTSGQGEQYF	TGTGCCAGCTCATTAACTAGCGGCCAGGGCGAGCAGTACTTC
NA	NA	TRBV30	TRBJ2-7	CAWQDATTPSYEQYF	TGTGCCTGGCAAGATGCGACAACACCGTCGTACGAGCAGTACTTC
many	NA	TRBV20-1	TRBJ2-5	CSVNKIPSRETQYF	TGCAGTGTAAACAAGATCCCATCCCGGGAGACCCAGTACTTC
many	NA	TRBV5-1	TRBJ2-2	CASTGSGANTGELFF	TGCGCCAGCACCGGTAGCGGAGCGAACACCGGGGAGCTGTTTTTT
few	TRBD2	TRBV27	TRBJ2-1	CASSSRPGAGGYNEQFF	TGTGCCAGCAGTTCTAGACCGGGGGCGGGAGGTTACAATGAGCAGTTCTTC
many	TRBD1	TRBV29-1	TRBJ2-1	CSARTGLRNEQFF	TGCAGCGCCCGGACAGGGCTACGCAATGAGCAGTTCTTC
many	NA	TRBV5-5	TRBJ1-2	CASSWAPEAQYGYTF	TGTGCCAGCAGCTGGGCCCCGGAGGCCCAATATGGCTACACCTTC
many	NA	TRBV28	TRBJ2-3	CAPPNTDTQYF	TGTGCCCCCCCTAATACAGATACGCAGTATTTT
NA	NA	TRBV20-1	TRBJ2-5	CSARVRGRARETQYF	TGCAGTGCTAGAGTGCGGGGCCGAGCCAGGGAGACCCAGTACTTC
many	NA	TRBV9	TRBJ2-7	CASSPGVPTYEQYF	TGTGCCAGCAGCCCAGGGGTACCAACCTACGAGCAGTACTTC
NA	TRBD2	TRBV27	TRBJ2-1	CASSLGLAIYNEQFF	TGTGCCAGCAGTTTGGGACTAGCGATCTACAATGAGCAGTTCTTC
many	NA	TRBV20-1	TRBJ2-3	CSAPPGPLADTQYF	TGCAGTGCCCCCCCGGGGCCCCTAGCAGATACGCAGTATTTT
NA	TRBD1	TRBV10-3	TRBJ2-7	CAISEPPGTGDSEQYF	TGTGCCATCAGTGAGCCTCCCGGGACAGGGGACTCCGAGCAGTACTTC
many	NA	TRBV29-1	TRBJ2-7	CSATRGGDYEQYF	TGCAGCGCCACTCGAGGAGGGGACTACGAGCAGTACTTC
many	NA	TRBV7-3	TRBJ1-2	CASSPQGGLAYGYTF	TGTGCCAGCAGCCCTCAGGGAGGGCTGGCCTATGGCTACACCTTC
many	TRBD1	TRBV7-6	TRBJ2-1	CASSSEGTGALTHSYNEQFF	TGTGCCAGCAGCTCAGAGGGGACAGGTGCCCTCACACACTCCTACAATGAGCAGTTCTTC
few	TRBD1	TRBV7-2	TRBJ1-1	CASKLGQGNTEAFF	TGTGCCAGCAAACTCGGACAGGGTAACACTGAAGCTTTCTTT
NA	NA	TRBV29-1	TRBJ1-1	CSVARMNTEAFF	TGCAGCGTTGCCCGGATGAACACTGAAGCTTTCTTT
many	TRBD1	TRBV18	TRBJ2-1	CASSLRIGQVKGDEQFF	TGTGCCAGCTCACTCCGAATCGGACAGGTCAAGGGGGATGAGCAGTTCTTC
once	TRBD2	TRBV20-1	TRBJ2-1	CSASRAGPYNEQFF	TGCAGTGCTAGCCGAGCGGGACCCTACAATGAGCAGTTCTTC
many	NA	TRBV5-1	TRBJ2-3	CASRSGGTDTQYF	TGCGCCAGCCGCTCGGGAGGCACAGATACGCAGTATTTT
NA	TRBD1	TRBV29-1	TRBJ1-2	CSGGQGPGYGYTF	TGCAGCGGGGGACAGGGCCCCGGCTATGGCTACACCTTC